This T cell receptor beta chain emerged from a study of CD8 T cells in ankylosing spondylitis. V shed 3 bases and J 0 bases; nucleotides not matched to a gene: 2. The CDR3 totals 17 residues. This clonotype was detected ten times or more. The target antigen is unknown. Each CDR3 protein gets one entry after TCRdb re-called the 5' RACE reads with MiXCR. Altogether fewer than 250,000 distinct CDR3 sequences are present, over 9.5% being singletons, with the ten largest covering approximately 2.5%. Points from the study as a whole: Relatively rare in peripheral blood, disease-linked clones were also CD8+. Reportedly, disease-linked clones are significantly enriched in ankylosing spondylitis patients' matched synovial fluid. Blood from ankylosing spondylitis patients appeared to carry a characteristic roughly 8-variant TCR beta motif.

This chain joins TRBV12-3 or TRBV12-4 and TRBJ2-2; TRBD1 aligns across 12 bases. Material: blood, either unsorted or a sorted T cell fraction (not recorded which). The receptor comes from a male donor with ankylosing spondylitis or in good health (not recorded which). The CDR3 sequence is CASSFGTGGSNTGELFF. The CDR3 DNA reads TGTGCCAGCAGTTTCGGGACAGGGGGCTCGAACACCGGGGAGCTGTTTTTT.